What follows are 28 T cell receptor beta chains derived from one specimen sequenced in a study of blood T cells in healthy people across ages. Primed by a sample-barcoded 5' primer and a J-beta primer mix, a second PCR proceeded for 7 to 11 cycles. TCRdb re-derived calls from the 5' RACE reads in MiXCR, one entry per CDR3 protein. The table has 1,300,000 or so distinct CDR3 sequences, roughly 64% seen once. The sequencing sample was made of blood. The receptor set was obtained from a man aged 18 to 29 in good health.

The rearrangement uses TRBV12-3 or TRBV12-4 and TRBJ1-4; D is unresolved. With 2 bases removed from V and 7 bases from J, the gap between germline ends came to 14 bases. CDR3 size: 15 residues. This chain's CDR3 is CASSLTDVNSEKLFF. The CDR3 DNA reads TGTGCCAGCAGTTTAACGGACGTTAATAGTGAAAAACTGTTTTTT.

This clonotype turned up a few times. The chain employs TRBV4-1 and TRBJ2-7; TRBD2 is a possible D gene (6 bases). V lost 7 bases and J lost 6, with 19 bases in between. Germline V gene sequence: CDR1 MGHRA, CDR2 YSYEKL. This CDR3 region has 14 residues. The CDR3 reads CASTRQPGVSEQYF. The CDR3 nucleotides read TGCGCCAGCACCAGACAACCGGGGGTTTCCGAGCAGTACTTC.

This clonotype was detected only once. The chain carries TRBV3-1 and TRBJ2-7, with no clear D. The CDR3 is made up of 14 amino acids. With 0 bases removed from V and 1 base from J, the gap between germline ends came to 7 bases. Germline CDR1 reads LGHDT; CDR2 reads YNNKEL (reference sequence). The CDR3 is CASSQDLYSYEQYF. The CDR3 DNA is TGTGCCAGCAGCCAAGATCTGTATTCCTACGAGCAGTACTTC.

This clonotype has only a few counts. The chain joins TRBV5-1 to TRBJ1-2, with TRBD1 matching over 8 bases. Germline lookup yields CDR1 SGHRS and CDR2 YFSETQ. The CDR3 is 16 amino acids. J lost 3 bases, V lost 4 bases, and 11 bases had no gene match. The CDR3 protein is CASSPGGDATYYGYTF. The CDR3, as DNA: TGCGCCAGCAGCCCAGGGGGCGACGCAACCTACTATGGCTACACCTTC. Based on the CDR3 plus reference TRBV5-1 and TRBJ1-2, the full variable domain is KAGVTQTPRYLIKTRGQQVTLSCSPISGHRSVSWYQQTPGQGLQFLFEYFSETQRNKGNFPGRFSGRQFSNSRSEMNVSTLELGDSALYLCASSPGGDATYYGYTFGSGTRLTVV.

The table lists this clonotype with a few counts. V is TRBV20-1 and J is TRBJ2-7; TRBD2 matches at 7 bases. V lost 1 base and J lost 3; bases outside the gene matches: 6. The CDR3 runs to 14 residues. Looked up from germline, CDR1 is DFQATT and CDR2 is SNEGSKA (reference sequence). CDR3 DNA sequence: TGCAGTGCTAGAGTACTAGCGACGAACTACGAGCAGTACTTC. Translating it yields CSARVLATNYEQYF.

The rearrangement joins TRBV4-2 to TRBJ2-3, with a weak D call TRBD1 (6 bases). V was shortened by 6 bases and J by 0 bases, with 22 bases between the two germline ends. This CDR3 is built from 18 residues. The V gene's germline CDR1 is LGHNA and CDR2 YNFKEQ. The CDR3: CASRPPSVGAHSTDTQYF. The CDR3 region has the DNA TGTGCCAGCAGACCACCCTCCGTGGGGGCCCACAGCACAGATACGCAGTATTTT.

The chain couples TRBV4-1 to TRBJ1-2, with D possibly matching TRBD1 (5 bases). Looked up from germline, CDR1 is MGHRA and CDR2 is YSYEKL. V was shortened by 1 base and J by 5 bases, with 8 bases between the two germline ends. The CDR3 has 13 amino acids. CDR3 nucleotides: TGCGCCAGCAGCCAAGTCGACAGTTATGGCTACACCTTC. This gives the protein CASSQVDSYGYTF.

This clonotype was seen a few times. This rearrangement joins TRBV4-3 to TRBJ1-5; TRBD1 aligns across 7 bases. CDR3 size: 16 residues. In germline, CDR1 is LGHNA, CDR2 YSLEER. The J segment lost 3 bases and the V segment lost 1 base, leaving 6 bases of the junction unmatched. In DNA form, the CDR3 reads TGCGCCAGCAGCCAAGGTACAGGGGAAGTCAATCAGCCCCAGCATTTT. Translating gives CASSQGTGEVNQPQHF.

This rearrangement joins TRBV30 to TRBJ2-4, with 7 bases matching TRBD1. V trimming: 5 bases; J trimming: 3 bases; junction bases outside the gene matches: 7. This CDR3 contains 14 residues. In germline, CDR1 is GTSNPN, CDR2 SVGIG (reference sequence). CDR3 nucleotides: TGTGCCTGGCAGAGGGGGCTTGGCAAAAACATTCAGTACTTC. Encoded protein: CAWQRGLGKNIQYF.

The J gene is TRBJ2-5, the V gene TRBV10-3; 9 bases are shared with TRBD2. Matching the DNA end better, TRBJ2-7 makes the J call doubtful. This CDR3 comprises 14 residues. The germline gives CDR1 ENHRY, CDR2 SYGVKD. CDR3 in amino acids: CAISEASGNYEQYF. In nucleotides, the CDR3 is TGTGCCATCAGTGAGGCTAGCGGGAACTACGAGCAGTACTTC.

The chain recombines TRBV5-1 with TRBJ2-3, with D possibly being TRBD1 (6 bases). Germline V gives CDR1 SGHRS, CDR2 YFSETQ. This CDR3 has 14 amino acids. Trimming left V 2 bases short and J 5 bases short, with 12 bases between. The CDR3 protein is CASSFRGMEDTQYF. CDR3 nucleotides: TGCGCCAGCAGCTTCAGGGGAATGGAAGATACGCAGTATTTT.

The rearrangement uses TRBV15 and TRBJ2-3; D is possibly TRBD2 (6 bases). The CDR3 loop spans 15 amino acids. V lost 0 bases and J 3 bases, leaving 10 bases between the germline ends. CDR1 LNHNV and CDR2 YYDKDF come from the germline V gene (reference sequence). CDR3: CATSREGGGTDTQYF. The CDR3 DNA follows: TGTGCCACCAGCAGAGAGGGAGGTGGTACAGATACGCAGTATTTT.

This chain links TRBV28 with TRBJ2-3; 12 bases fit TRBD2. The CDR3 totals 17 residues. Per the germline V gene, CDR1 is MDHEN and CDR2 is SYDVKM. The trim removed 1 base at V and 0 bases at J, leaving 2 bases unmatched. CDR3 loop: CASSLSLAGGSTDTQYF. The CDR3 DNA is TGTGCCAGCAGTTTATCTCTAGCGGGGGGGAGCACAGATACGCAGTATTTT.

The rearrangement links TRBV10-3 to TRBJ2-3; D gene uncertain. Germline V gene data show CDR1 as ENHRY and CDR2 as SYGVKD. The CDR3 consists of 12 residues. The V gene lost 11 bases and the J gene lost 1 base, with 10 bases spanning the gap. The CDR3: CAVGSRTDTQYF. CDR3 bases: TGTGCCGTCGGGTCTCGCACAGATACGCAGTATTTT.

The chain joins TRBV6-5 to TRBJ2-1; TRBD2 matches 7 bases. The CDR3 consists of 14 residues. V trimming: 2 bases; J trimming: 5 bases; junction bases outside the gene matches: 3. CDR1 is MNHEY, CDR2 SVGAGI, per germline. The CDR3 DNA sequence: TGTGCCAGCAGTTACGGCGGGGGAAACAATGAGCAGTTCTTC. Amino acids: CASSYGGGNNEQFF.

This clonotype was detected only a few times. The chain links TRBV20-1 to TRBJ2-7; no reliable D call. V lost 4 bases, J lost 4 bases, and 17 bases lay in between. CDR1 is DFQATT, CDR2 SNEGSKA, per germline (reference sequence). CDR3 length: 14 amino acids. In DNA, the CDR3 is TGCAGTGCTAAAATCGCAGAGAAGTGGTACGAGCAGTACTTC. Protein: CSAKIAEKWYEQYF.

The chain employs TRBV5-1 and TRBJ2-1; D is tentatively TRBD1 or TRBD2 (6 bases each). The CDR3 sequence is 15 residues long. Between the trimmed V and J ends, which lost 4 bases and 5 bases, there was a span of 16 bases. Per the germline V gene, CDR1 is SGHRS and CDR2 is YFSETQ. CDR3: CASSPGGGWNNEQFF. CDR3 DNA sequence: TGCGCCAGCAGCCCCGGGGGCGGATGGAACAATGAGCAGTTCTTC. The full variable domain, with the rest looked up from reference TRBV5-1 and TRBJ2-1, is KAGVTQTPRYLIKTRGQQVTLSCSPISGHRSVSWYQQTPGQGLQFLFEYFSETQRNKGNFPGRFSGRQFSNSRSEMNVSTLELGDSALYLCASSPGGGWNNEQFFGPGTRLTVL.

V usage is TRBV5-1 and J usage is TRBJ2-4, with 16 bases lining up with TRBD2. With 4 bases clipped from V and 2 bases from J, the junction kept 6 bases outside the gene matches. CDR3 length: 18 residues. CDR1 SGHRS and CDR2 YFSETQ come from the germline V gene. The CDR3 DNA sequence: TGCGCCAGCAGCACGGGACTAGCGGGAGGGCCGACCAAAAACATTCAGTACTTC. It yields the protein CASSTGLAGGPTKNIQYF.

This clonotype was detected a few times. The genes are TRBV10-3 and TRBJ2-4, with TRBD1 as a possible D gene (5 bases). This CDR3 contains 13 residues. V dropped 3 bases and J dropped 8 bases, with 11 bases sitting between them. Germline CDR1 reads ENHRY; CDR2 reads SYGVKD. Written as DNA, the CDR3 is TGTGCCATCAGTGAAGCAGGGTCAGACATTCAGTACTTC. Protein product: CAISEAGSDIQYF.

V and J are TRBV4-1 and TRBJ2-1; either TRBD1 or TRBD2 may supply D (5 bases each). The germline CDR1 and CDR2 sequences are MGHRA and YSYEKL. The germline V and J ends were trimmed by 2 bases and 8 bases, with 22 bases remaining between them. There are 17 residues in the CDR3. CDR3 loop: CASSQPPGPTMVHEQFF. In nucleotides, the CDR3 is TGCGCCAGCAGCCAACCCCCGGGACCGACGATGGTCCATGAGCAGTTCTTC.

The CDR3 nucleotides are TGCAGCGTTGCCGACGGGTTGTATGGCTACACCTTC. It translates to CSVADGLYGYTF. This sequence joins TRBV29-1 and TRBJ1-2; D is unresolved. The V end lost 4 bases, the J end lost 5 bases, and 11 bases lay between the germline ends. Germline values: CDR1 SQVTM, CDR2 ANQGSEA. CDR3 length equals 12 residues.

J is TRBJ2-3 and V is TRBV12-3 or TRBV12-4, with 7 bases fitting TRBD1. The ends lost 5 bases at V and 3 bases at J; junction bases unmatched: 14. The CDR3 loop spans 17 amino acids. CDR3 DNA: TGTGCCAGCAGTCCCCCACCCGACAGGGCTGTAACAGATACGCAGTATTTT. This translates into CASSPPPDRAVTDTQYF.

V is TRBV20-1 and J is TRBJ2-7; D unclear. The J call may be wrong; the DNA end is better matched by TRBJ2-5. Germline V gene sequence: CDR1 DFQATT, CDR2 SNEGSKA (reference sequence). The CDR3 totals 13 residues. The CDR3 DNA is TGCAGTGCGTCCGGGCTGGGTAAAGAGACCCAGTACTTC. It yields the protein CSASGLGKETQYF.

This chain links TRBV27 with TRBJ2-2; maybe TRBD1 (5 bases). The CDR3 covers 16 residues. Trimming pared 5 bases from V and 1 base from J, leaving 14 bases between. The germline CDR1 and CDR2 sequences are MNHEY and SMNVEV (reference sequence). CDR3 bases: TGTGCCAGCAGTATAATAGGACACAAGAACACCGGGGAGCTGTTTTTT. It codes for CASSIIGHKNTGELFF.

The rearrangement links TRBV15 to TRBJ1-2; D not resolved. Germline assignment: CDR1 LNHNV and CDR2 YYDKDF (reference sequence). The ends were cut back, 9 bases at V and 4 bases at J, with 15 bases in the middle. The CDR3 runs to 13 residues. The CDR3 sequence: CATGTHSGYGYTF. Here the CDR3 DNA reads TGTGCCACGGGAACACATTCCGGCTATGGCTACACCTTC.

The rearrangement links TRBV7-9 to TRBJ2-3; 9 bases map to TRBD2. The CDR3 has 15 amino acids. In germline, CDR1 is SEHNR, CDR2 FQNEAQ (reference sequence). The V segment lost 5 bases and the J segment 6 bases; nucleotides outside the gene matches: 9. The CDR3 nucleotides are TGTGCCAGCAGCCAACTAAAGCTAGCGGGGGATACGCAGTATTTT. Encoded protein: CASSQLKLAGDTQYF.

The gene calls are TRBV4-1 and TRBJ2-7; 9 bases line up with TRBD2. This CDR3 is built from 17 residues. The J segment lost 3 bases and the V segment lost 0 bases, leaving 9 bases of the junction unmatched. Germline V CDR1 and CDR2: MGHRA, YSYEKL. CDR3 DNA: TGCGCCAGCAGCCAAGAAGCGCGGGAGGGTAACAACTACGAGCAGTACTTC. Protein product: CASSQEAREGNNYEQYF.

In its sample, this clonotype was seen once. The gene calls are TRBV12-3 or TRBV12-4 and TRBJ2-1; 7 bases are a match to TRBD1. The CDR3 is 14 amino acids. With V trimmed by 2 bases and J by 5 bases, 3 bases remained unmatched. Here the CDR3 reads CASSLSGQNNEQFF. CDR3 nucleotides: TGTGCCAGCAGTTTATCGGGACAGAACAATGAGCAGTTCTTC.